The 10 T cell receptor beta chains below were found in one sample sequenced in a study of shared clonotypes between healthy human individuals. The assay was immunoSEQ multiplex PCR, and TCRdb's table has in-frame clones only and misses some. The table shows 730,000 or so clones, with around 72% occurring only once. The sample taken for sequencing was memory CD4+ T cells sorted from blood. Subset here: CD45RA-negative fraction. Source of these receptors: a woman in her twenties or thirties in good health.

Only one count was recorded for this clone. This sequence joins TRBV7-2 and TRBJ1-1; D is uncertain. CDR1 is SGHTA and CDR2 is FQGNSA in the germline V gene. This CDR3 has 14 residues. V shed 2 bases and J shed 0 bases, with 7 bases lying between them. The CDR3 DNA is TGTGCCAGCAGCTTAAACGCCCTGAACACTGAAGCTTTCTTT. It yields the protein CASSLNALNTEAFF.

V and J are TRBV18 and TRBJ2-4; 9 nucleotides agree with TRBD1. Trimming removed 3 bases from V and 7 bases from J; junction bases left unmatched: 4. Germline V gene lookup returns CDR1 KGHSH and CDR2 LQKENI. The CDR3 runs to 14 residues. The CDR3 nucleotides read TGTGCCAGCTCACCTGGACAGGGGAGGAACATTCAGTACTTC. Its protein product is CASSPGQGRNIQYF. The variable domain in full, completed from reference TRBV18 and TRBJ2-4, reads NAGVMQNPRHLVRRRGQEARLRCSPMKGHSHVYWYRQLPEEGLKFMVYLQKENIIDESGMPKERFSAEFPKEGPSILRIQQVVRGDSAAYFCASSPGQGRNIQYFGAGTRLSVL.

This clone was observed a handful of times. The V and J genes are TRBV5-6 and TRBJ2-2; 8 bases line up with TRBD1. Germline assignment: CDR1 SGHDT and CDR2 YYEEEE. The junction had 4 bases not matched to a gene; V was cut back by 2 bases and J by 4 bases. The CDR3 consists of 15 residues. The CDR3 coding sequence is TGTGCCAGCAGCTTTCGGGACAGGAGCACCGGGGAGCTGTTTTTT. As protein: CASSFRDRSTGELFF.

This clone was counted a single time. The CDR3 coding sequence is TGTGCCAGCGGTGGGGTCTCTGTTACCGGGGAGCTGTTTTTT. This codes for CASGGVSVTGELFF. The gene calls are TRBV6-1 and TRBJ2-2; D gene unclear. Germline V lookup: CDR1 MNHNS, CDR2 SASEGT. There are 14 residues in the CDR3. V was trimmed by 8 bases and J by 5 bases, leaving 15 bases between them.

The chain uses TRBV9 and TRBJ2-1; 9 bases map to TRBD2. The CDR3 is 17 amino acids. Germline values: CDR1 SGDLS, CDR2 YYNGEE. Trimming cost V 3 bases and J 0 bases; bases outside gene matches: 7. CDR3 amino acids: CASSAREGTPSYNEQFF. The CDR3 bases are TGTGCCAGCAGCGCGCGGGAGGGGACACCCTCCTACAATGAGCAGTTCTTC. The variable domain in full, completed from reference TRBV9 and TRBJ2-1, reads DSGVTQTPKHLITATGQRVTLRCSPRSGDLSVYWYQQSLDQGLQFLIQYYNGEERAKGNILERFSAQQFPDLHSELNLSSLELGDSALYFCASSAREGTPSYNEQFFGPGTRLTVL.

The chain combines TRBV7-8 with TRBJ1-1; TRBD1 aligns across 11 bases. The germline V gene encodes CDR1 SGHVS and CDR2 FQNEAQ. CDR3 length: 14 residues. V shed 5 bases, J shed 7 bases, and the junction held 6 bases outside the gene matches. The CDR3 protein is CASSPRDRGDEAFF. DNA for the CDR3: TGTGCCAGCAGCCCCCGGGACAGGGGGGATGAAGCTTTCTTT. Using reference TRBV7-8 and TRBJ1-1 for the parts outside the CDR3, the full variable domain is GAGVSQSPRYKVAKRGQDVALRCDPISGHVSLFWYQQALGQGPEFLTYFQNEAQLDKSGLPSDRFFAERPEGSVSTLKIQRTQQEDSAVYLCASSPRDRGDEAFFGQGTRLTVV.

The V and J genes are TRBV28 and TRBJ2-6, with D unresolved. The V gene's germline CDR1 is MDHEN and CDR2 SYDVKM. This CDR3 spans 18 amino acids. Trimming took off 1 base at V and 0 bases at J, with 13 bases between the two ends. The CDR3 sequence: CASSLLPGLLSGANVLTF. CDR3 DNA sequence: TGTGCCAGCAGTTTATTACCGGGCCTGCTCTCTGGGGCCAACGTCCTGACTTTC.

The chain uses TRBV4-1 and TRBJ1-5; D call uncertain. Trimming shortened V by 3 bases and J by 4 bases, and 10 bases separated the two germline ends. This CDR3 comprises 14 residues. Per germline, CDR1 MGHRA and CDR2 YSYEKL. The CDR3 region has the DNA TGCGCCAGCAGCCACAAGCCCCAGAATCAGCCCCAGCATTTT. Its protein product is CASSHKPQNQPQHF.

This sequence joins TRBV5-1 and TRBJ2-7; no reliable D call. The CDR3 spans 15 residues. Germline V gives CDR1 SGHRS, CDR2 YFSETQ. Trimming removed 0 bases at V and 6 bases at J, with 16 bases between. CDR3 amino acids: CASSLDASGLREQYF. The CDR3 bases are TGCGCCAGCAGCTTGGATGCGTCGGGCCTACGCGAGCAGTACTTC.

This chain connects TRBV28 to TRBJ2-2; a weak D match, TRBD1 (6 bases). CDR1 is MDHEN and CDR2 is SYDVKM in the germline V gene. This CDR3 has 14 residues. The V gene lost 6 bases and the J gene lost 1 base, with 9 bases spanning the gap. CDR3 loop: CASRTGMNTGELFF. The CDR3 nucleotides are TGTGCCAGCAGAACAGGGATGAACACCGGGGAGCTGTTTTTT.